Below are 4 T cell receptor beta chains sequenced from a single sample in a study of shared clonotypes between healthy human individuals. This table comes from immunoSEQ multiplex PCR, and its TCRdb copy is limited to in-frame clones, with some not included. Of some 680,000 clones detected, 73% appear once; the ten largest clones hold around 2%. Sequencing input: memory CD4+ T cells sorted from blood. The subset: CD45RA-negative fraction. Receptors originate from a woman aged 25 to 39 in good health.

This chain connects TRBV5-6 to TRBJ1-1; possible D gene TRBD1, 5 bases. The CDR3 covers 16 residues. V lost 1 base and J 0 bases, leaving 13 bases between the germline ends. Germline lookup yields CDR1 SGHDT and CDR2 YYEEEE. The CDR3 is CASSLFETRVNTEAFF. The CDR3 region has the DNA TGTGCCAGCAGCTTGTTCGAAACCAGGGTGAACACTGAAGCTTTCTTT.

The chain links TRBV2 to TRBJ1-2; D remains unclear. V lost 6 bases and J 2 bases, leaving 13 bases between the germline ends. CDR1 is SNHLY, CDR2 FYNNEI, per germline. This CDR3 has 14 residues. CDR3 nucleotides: TGTGCCAGCAGAATAGATGGTGGGAACTATGGCTACACCTTC. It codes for CASRIDGGNYGYTF.

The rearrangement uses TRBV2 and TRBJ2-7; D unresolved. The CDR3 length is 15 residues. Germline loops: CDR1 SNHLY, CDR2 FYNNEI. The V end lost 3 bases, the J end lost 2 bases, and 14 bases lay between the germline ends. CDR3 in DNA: TGTGCCAGCAGTGAGGAGCGTATGGGGACCTACGAGCAGTACTTC. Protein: CASSEERMGTYEQYF.

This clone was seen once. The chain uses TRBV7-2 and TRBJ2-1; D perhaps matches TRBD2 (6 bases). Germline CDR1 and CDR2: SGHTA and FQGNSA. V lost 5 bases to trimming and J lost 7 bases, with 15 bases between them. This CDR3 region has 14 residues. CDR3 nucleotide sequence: TGTGCCAGCAGCCAAACGACTAGAAGAAATGAGCAGTTCTTC. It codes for CASSQTTRRNEQFF.